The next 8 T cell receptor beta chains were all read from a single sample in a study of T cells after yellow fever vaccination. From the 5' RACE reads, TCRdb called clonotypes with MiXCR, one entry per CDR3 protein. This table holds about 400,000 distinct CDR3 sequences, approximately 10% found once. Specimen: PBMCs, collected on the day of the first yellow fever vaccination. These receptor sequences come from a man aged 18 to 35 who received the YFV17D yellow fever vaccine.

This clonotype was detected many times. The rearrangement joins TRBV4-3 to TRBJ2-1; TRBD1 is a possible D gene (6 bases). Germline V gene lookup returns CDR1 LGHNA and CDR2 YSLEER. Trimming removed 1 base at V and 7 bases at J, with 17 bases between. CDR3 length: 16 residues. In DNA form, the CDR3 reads TGCGCCAGCAGCCAAGGTACAGGGCCCACCGGGAATGAGCAGTTCTTC. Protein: CASSQGTGPTGNEQFF.

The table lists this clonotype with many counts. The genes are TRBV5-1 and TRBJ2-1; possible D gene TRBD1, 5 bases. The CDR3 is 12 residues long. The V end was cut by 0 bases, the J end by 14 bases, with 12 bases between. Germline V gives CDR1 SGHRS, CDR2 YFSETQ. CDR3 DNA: TGCGCCAGCAGCTTGGCCGCTAGGGGAAAGTTCTTC. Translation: CASSLAARGKFF.

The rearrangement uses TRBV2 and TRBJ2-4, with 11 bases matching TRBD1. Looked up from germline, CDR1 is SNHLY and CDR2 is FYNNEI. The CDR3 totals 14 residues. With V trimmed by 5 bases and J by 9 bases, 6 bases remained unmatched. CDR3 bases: TGTGCCAGCAGTACGAGGACAGGGGGCGTCATTCAGTACTTC. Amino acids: CASSTRTGGVIQYF.

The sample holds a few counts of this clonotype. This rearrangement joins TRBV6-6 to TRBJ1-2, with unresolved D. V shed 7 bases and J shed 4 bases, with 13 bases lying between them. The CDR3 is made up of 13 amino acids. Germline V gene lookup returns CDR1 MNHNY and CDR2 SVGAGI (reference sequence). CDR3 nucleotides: TGTGCCAGCACCGCAGTTATGAGCTATGGCTACACCTTC. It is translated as CASTAVMSYGYTF.

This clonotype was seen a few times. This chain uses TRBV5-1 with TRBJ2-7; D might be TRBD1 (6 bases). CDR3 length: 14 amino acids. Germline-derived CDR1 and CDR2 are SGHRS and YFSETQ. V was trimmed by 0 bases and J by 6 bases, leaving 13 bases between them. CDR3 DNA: TGCGCCAGCAGCTTGGACAGGGAACTGAGCGAGCAGTACTTC. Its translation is CASSLDRELSEQYF. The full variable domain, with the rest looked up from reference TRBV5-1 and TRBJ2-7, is KAGVTQTPRYLIKTRGQQVTLSCSPISGHRSVSWYQQTPGQGLQFLFEYFSETQRNKGNFPGRFSGRQFSNSRSEMNVSTLELGDSALYLCASSLDRELSEQYFGPGTRLTVT.

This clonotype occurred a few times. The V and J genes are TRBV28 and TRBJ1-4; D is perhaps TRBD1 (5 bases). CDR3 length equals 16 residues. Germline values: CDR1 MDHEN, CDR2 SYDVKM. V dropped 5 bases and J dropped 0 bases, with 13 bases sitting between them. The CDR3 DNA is TGTGCCAGCAGTGGCGTCACAGGAACAACTAATGAAAAACTGTTTTTT. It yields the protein CASSGVTGTTNEKLFF.

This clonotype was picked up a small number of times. CDR3 protein: CASSFGTSGGANVLTF. DNA for the CDR3: TGTGCCAGCAGTTTTGGGACTAGCGGTGGGGCCAACGTCCTGACTTTC. The chain carries TRBV12-3 or TRBV12-4 and TRBJ2-6; 11 nucleotides agree with TRBD2. J gave up 3 bases and V 3 bases, and 1 base lay outside the gene matches. The CDR3 consists of 16 residues.

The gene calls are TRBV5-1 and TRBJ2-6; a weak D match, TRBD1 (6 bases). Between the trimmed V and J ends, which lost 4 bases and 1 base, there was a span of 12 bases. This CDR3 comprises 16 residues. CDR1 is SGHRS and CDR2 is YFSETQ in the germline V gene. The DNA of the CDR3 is TGCGCCAGCAGCCCGGACAGTCATTCTGGGGCCAACGTCCTGACTTTC. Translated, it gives CASSPDSHSGANVLTF. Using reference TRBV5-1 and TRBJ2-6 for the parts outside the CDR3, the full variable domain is KAGVTQTPRYLIKTRGQQVTLSCSPISGHRSVSWYQQTPGQGLQFLFEYFSETQRNKGNFPGRFSGRQFSNSRSEMNVSTLELGDSALYLCASSPDSHSGANVLTFGAGSRLTVL.